This T cell receptor (beta chain) was recorded in a study of patients and donors after allogeneic stem cell transplantation. Using its own MiXCR run on the RT-PCR reads, TCRdb lists one record per CDR3 protein. The data show about 960,000 distinct CDR3 sequences, more than 15% seen once. The CDR3 is 13 amino acids. Germline V gene data show CDR1 as MNHNS and CDR2 as SASEGT. Trimming took 1 base from V and 6 from J, leaving 10 bases between them. The chain has TRBV6-1 and TRBJ2-7; D is tentatively TRBD1 or TRBD2 (6 bases each). Sequences were obtained from blood, either unsorted or a sorted T cell fraction (not recorded which). The origin of this receptor is a human donor who was either an allogeneic HSCT recipient or a stem cell or donor lymphocyte infusion donor (not recorded which). It is not recorded whose cells these are; they may come from a transplant donor. The CDR3, as DNA: TGTGCCAGCAGTGAAGGTCGGGGGCGCGAGCAGTACTTC. This codes for CASSEGRGREQYF.